This section outlines one T cell receptor beta chain sequence together with its context. Its matching antigen is unknown. This specimen belongs to a study of graft-versus-host responses after intestinal transplantation. At the level of the study: Multivisceral, liver-intestinal, or isolated intestinal grafts went to recipients.

Sequencing was performed with immunoSEQ multiplex PCR; in TCRdb, only in-frame clones are kept and a portion is missing. The sample lists some 92,000 clones, roughly 92% seen once, with around 0.33% in the top ten. The germline V and J ends were trimmed by 6 bases and 0 bases, with 14 bases remaining between them. Germline-derived CDR1 and CDR2 are LNHDA and SQIVND (reference sequence). CDR3 size: 15 residues. This receptor was taken from a human donor who received an intestinal transplant. Sequenced here: unstimulated CD4+ T cells sorted from spleen or lymph node cells, sampled before intestinal transplant. V gene TRBV19 combines with J gene TRBJ1-2, with D perhaps matching TRBD1 (5 bases). CDR3: CASSSRQNPNYGYTF. Written as DNA, the CDR3 is TGTGCCAGTAGCAGCCGACAGAACCCTAACTATGGCTACACCTTC. Together with reference TRBV19 and TRBJ1-2, the CDR3 gives the full variable domain: DGGITQSPKYLFRKEGQNVTLSCEQNLNHDAMYWYRQDPGQGLRLIYYSQIVNDFQKGDIAEGYSVSREKKESFPLTVTSAQKNPTAFYLCASSSRQNPNYGYTFGSGTRLTVV.